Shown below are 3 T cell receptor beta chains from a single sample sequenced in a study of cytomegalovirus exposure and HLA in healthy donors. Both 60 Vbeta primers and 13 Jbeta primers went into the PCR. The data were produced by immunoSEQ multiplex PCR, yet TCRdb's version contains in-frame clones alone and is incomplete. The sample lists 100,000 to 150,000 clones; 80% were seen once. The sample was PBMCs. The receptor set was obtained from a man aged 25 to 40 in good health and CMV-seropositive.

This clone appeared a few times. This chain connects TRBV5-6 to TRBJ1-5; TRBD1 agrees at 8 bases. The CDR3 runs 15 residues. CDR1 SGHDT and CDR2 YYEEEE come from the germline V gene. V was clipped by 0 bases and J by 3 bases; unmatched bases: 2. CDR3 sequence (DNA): TGTGCCAGCAGCTTGGCAGGGGGCTACAATCAGCCCCAGCATTTT. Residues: CASSLAGGYNQPQHF. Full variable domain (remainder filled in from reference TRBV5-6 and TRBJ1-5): DAGVTQSPTHLIKTRGQQVTLRCSPKSGHDTVSWYQQALGQGPQFIFQYYEEEERQRGNFPDRFSGHQFPNYSSELNVNALLLGDSALYLCASSLAGGYNQPQHFGDGTRLSIL.

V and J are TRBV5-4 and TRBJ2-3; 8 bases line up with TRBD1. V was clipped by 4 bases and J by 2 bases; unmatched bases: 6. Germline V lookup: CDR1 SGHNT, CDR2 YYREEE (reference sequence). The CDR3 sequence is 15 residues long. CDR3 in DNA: TGTGCCAGCAGCCACGGACAGGGATTCACAGATACGCAGTATTTT. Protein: CASSHGQGFTDTQYF.

The CDR3 coding sequence is TGTGCCAGCAGCCCGACCCGGACAGAAGCTTTCTTT. Protein: CASSPTRTEAFF. The rearrangement joins TRBV5-5 to TRBJ1-1, with D maybe TRBD1 (5 bases). Germline CDR1 is SGHKS and CDR2 is YYEKEE (reference sequence). The CDR3 covers 12 residues. Trimming took 4 bases from V and 8 from J, leaving 12 bases between them.